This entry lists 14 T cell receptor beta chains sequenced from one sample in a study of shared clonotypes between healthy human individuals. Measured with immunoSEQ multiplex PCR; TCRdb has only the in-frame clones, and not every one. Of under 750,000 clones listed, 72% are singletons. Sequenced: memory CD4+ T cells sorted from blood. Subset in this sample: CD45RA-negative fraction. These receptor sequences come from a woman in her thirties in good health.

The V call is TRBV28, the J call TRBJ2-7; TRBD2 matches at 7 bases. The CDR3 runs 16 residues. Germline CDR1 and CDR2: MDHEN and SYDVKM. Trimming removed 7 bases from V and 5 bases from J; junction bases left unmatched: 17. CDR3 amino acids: CASNRLAGAGVNEQYF. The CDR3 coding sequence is TGTGCCAGCAACCGTCTGGCTGGCGCGGGAGTAAACGAGCAGTACTTC.

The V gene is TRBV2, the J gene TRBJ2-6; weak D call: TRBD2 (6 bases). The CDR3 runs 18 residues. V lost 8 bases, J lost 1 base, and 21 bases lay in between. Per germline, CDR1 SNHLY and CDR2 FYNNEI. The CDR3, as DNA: TGTGCCAGCCTCTATCCTGGCGGGATTGGGTCTGGGGCCAACGTCCTGACTTTC. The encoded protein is CASLYPGGIGSGANVLTF.

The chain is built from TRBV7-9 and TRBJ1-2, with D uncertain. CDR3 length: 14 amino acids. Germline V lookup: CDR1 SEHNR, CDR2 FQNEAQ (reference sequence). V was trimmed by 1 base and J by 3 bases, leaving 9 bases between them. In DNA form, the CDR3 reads TGTGCCAGCAGCTTAGAGGTTAGGCACTATGGCTACACCTTC. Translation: CASSLEVRHYGYTF.

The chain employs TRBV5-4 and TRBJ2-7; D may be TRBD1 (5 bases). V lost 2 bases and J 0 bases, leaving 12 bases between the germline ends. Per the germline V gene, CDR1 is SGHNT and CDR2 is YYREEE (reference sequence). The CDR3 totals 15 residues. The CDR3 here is CASSFNRGSSYEQYF. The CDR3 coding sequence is TGTGCCAGCAGCTTCAATAGGGGCAGCTCCTACGAGCAGTACTTC.

The CDR3 reads CASSFSDTYNEQFF. CDR3 sequence (DNA): TGTGCCAGCAGCTTCTCGGATACCTACAATGAGCAGTTCTTC. J is TRBJ2-1 and V is TRBV11-3; D is ambiguous. Per germline, CDR1 SGHNT and CDR2 YENEEA. The CDR3 has 14 residues. The germline V and J ends were trimmed by 3 bases and 2 bases, with 8 bases remaining between them.

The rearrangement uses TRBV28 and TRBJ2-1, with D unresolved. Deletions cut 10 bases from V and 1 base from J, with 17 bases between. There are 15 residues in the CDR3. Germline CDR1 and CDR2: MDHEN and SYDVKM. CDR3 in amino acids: CAITRTEASYNEQFF. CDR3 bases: TGTGCCATCACGCGAACCGAGGCATCCTACAATGAGCAGTTCTTC.

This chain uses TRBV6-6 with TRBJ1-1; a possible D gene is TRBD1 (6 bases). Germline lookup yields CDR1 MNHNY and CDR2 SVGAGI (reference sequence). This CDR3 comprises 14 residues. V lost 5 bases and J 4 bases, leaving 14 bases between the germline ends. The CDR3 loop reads CASSPPRGGTEAFF. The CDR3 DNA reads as TGTGCCAGCAGTCCCCCGCGAGGGGGCACTGAAGCTTTCTTT.

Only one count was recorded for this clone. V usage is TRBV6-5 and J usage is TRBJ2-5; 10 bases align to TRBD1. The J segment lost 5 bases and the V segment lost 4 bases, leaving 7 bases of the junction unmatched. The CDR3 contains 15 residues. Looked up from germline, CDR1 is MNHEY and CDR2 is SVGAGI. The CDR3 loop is CASSSGTGEWETQYF. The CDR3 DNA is TGTGCCAGCAGTTCCGGGACAGGGGAGTGGGAGACCCAGTACTTC.

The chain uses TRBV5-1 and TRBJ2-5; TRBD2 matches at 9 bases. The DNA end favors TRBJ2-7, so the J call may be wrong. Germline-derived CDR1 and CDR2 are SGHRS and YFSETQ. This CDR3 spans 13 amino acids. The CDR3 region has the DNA TGCGCCAGCAGCTTGACTAGCGGGTCCGAGCAGTACTTC. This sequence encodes CASSLTSGSEQYF.

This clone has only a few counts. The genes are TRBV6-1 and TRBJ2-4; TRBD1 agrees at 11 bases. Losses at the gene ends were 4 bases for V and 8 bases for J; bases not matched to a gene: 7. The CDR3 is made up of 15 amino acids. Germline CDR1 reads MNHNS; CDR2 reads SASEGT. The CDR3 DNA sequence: TGTGCCAGCAGTGCAGCGGACAGGGGGCGGTACATTCAGTACTTC. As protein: CASSAADRGRYIQYF.

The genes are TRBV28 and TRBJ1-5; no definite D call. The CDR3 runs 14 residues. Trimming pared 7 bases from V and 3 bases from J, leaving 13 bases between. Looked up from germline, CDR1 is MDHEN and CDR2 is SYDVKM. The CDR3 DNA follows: TGTGCCAGCATCGAGGCGGGCCCCAATCAGCCCCAGCATTTT. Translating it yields CASIEAGPNQPQHF.

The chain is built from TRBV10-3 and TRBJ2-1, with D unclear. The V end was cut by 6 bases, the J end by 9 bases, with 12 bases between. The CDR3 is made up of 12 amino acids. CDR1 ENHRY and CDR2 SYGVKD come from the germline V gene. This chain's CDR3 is CAIRPTNGEQFF. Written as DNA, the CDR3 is TGTGCCATCAGACCCACCAACGGTGAGCAGTTCTTC.

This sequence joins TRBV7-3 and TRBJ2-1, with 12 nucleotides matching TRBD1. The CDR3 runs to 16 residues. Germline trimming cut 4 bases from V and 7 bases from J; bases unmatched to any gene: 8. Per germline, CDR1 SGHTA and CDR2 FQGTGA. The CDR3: CASSSTGTGGLNEQFF. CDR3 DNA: TGTGCCAGCAGCTCAACCGGGACAGGGGGCTTAAATGAGCAGTTCTTC.

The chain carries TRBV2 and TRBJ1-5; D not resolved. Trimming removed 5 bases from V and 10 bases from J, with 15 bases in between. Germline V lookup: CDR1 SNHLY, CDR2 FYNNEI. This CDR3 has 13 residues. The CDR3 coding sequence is TGTGCCAGCAGTCCCTTAAGAGGCGACCCCCAGCATTTT. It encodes CASSPLRGDPQHF.